Listed below are T cell receptor beta chains from one sample, sequenced in a study of response to subunit inactivated influenza vaccine. TCRdb reprocessed the RT-PCR reads via MiXCR and lists one record per CDR3 protein. The sample contains a few hundred thousand distinct CDR3 sequences, about a tenth of which appear only once. Here the sequenced sample was PBMCs from blood, taken about 40 days after vaccination. All receptors come from a man in his forties or fifties who received an inactivated influenza vaccine. Both conserved end residues are part of each CDR3. D genes are given only for firm matches. Not every row has a clone size; where given, it reads once, few, many or a size class.

v_call,d_call,j_call,clone_size,cdr3_aa,cdr3_nt
TRBV29-1,TRBD2,TRBJ2-7,.,CSVEGDRGAYEQYF,TGCAGCGTTGAGGGGGACCGGGGGGCCTACGAGCAGTACTTC
TRBV27,TRBD2,TRBJ2-7,.,CASTDSLAGSRRGQYF,TGTGCCAGCACCGACAGTCTAGCGGGAAGCCGTAGGGGGCAGTACTTC
TRBV6-5,TRBD1,TRBJ2-3,.,CASSSPAGRGRTDTQYF,TGTGCCAGCAGTTCGCCGGCTGGCAGGGGGCGTACAGATACGCAGTATTTT
TRBV10-3,TRBD2,TRBJ2-7,.,CAISGTLSLAGYEQYF,TGTGCCATCAGTGGGACCCTCAGCCTAGCGGGTTACGAGCAGTACTTC
TRBV20-1,.,TRBJ2-7,.,CSATQFPGVYEQYF,TGCAGTGCTACCCAATTCCCGGGGGTTTACGAGCAGTACTTC
TRBV20-1,TRBD2,TRBJ2-1,few,CSARLSGGPNEQFF,TGCAGTGCTAGATTAAGCGGGGGCCCCAATGAGCAGTTCTTC
TRBV7-2,TRBD1,TRBJ1-6,many,CASSSGGTGNNSPLHF,TGTGCCAGCAGCTCGGGGGGGACAGGAAATAATTCACCCCTCCACTTT
TRBV28,TRBD1,TRBJ2-5,.,CASRAGTGPPEYF,TGTGCCAGCAGAGCCGGGACAGGGCCTCCCGAGTACTTC
TRBV7-2,.,TRBJ1-1,few,CASSPFGLMVFF,TGTGCCAGCAGCCCCTTTGGACTAATGGTTTTCTTT
TRBV5-6,.,TRBJ2-7,.,CASEKSSYEQYF,TGTGCCAGTGAAAAAAGCTCCTACGAGCAGTACTTC
TRBV18,TRBD1,TRBJ2-7,.,CASSPPGQGSSEQYF,TGTGCCAGCTCACCACCGGGACAGGGCTCATCCGAGCAGTACTTC
TRBV7-3,TRBD2,TRBJ2-2,few,CASSLLLAGRTGELFF,TGTGCCAGCAGCTTGTTGCTAGCGGGACGCACCGGGGAGCTGTTTTTT
TRBV12-3/TRBV12-4,.,TRBJ1-1,many,CASSLADNLNTEAFF,TGTGCCAGCAGTTTAGCGGACAACCTTAACACTGAAGCTTTCTTT
TRBV7-8,TRBD1,TRBJ2-2,few,CASSFGTGRTGELFF,TGTGCCAGCAGTTTTGGGACAGGGAGAACCGGGGAGCTGTTTTTT
TRBV24-1,TRBD2,TRBJ2-2,few,CATSEHPGTSGTGELFF,TGTGCCACCAGTGAGCACCCCGGGACTAGCGGCACCGGGGAGCTGTTTTTT